This is a list of T cell receptor beta chains from one sample in a study of T cell changes during pregnancy in multiple sclerosis. Here immunoSEQ multiplex PCR was the method, and the copy in TCRdb shows in-frame clones only, minus some. Among approximately 50,000 clones listed, nearly 95% were seen once. The sample in question was CD4+ T cells from peripheral blood mononuclear cells, obtained after pregnancy. These receptors were obtained from a female donor in good health, enrolled as a control in a pregnancy study. CDR3s include the opening cysteine and the closing phenylalanine or tryptophan. Fields, in order: V gene, clone size, D gene, J gene, CDR3 protein, CDR3 DNA. The D gene is left open where the match is weak. A row's size may be missing; if present it is once, few, many or a size class.

TRBV5-1,.,TRBD1,TRBJ1-5,CASSPTGIIDQPQHF,TGCGCCAGCAGCCCGACAGGGATAATCGATCAGCCCCAGCATTTT
TRBV5-4,once,.,TRBJ2-3,CASSLGEYTQYF,TGTGCCAGCAGCTTGGGAGAATATACGCAGTATTTT
TRBV5-1,.,.,TRBJ2-7,CASSLAGQTYEQYF,TGCGCCAGCAGCTTGGCAGGACAGACCTACGAGCAGTACTTC
TRBV30,.,.,TRBJ1-1,CAGTLDSSEAFF,TGTGCCGGCACCTTGGACTCTTCTGAAGCTTTCTTT
TRBV6-1,.,.,TRBJ2-1,CASSQEGGNEQFF,TGTGCCAGCAGTCAGGAGGGGGGGAATGAGCAGTTCTTC
TRBV7-8,.,TRBD1,TRBJ2-7,CASSPQGAGSSYEQYF,TGTGCCAGCAGCCCTCAGGGGGCGGGCAGCTCCTACGAGCAGTACTTC
TRBV5-4,.,.,TRBJ2-7,CASIISGSYEQYF,TGTGCCAGCATCATCTCCGGCTCCTACGAGCAGTACTTC
TRBV7-8,.,.,TRBJ1-2,CASSLAMQAGYTF,TGTGCCAGCAGCTTAGCTATGCAGGCTGGCTACACCTTC
TRBV2,.,.,TRBJ1-5,CASREEVEPQHF,TGTGCCAGCAGGGAAGAAGTAGAGCCCCAGCATTTT
TRBV10-3,.,.,TRBJ2-3,CASTDSNTDTQYF,TGTGCCAGCACCGACAGTAACACAGATACGCAGTATTTT
TRBV11-3,once,.,TRBJ2-1,CASADRRASNEQFF,TGTGCCAGCGCGGACAGGAGGGCATCTAATGAGCAGTTCTTC
TRBV12-5,.,.,TRBJ1-2,CASGLREGRMHGYTF,TGTGCTAGTGGTTTGAGGGAGGGGAGAATGCATGGCTACACCTTC
TRBV5-6,.,.,TRBJ2-1,CASSRDISSYNEQFF,TGTGCCAGCAGCAGGGACATAAGCTCCTACAATGAGCAGTTCTTC
TRBV29-1,.,.,TRBJ2-5,CSALDSAQETQYF,TGCAGCGCACTGGACAGTGCTCAAGAGACCCAGTACTTC
TRBV7-2,.,.,TRBJ2-5,CASRSRPGWQETQYF,TGTGCCAGCAGGTCGCGACCGGGGTGGCAAGAGACCCAGTACTTC
TRBV19,.,.,TRBJ2-3,CASSIGGTATSTDTQYF,TGTGCCAGTAGTATCGGAGGGACGGCAACTAGCACAGATACGCAGTATTTT
TRBV7-9,.,.,TRBJ1-1,CASSSYRASNTEAFF,TGTGCCAGCAGCTCCTACAGGGCGTCCAACACTGAAGCTTTCTTT
TRBV6-5,.,TRBD2,TRBJ2-2,CASSPLAGAAGELFF,TGTGCCAGCAGTCCCCTAGCGGGGGCTGCCGGGGAGCTGTTTTTT
TRBV2,.,.,TRBJ2-1,CASSVEGVSYNEQFF,TGTGCCAGCAGTGTAGAAGGGGTGTCCTACAATGAGCAGTTCTTC
TRBV4-1,.,TRBD2,TRBJ2-7,CASSRGLAGVYEQYF,TGCGCCAGCAGCCGTGGACTAGCGGGGGTCTACGAGCAGTACTTC
TRBV19,.,.,TRBJ2-1,CASSIEPGGQFF,TGTGCCAGTAGTATAGAGCCCGGCGGCCAGTTCTTC
TRBV28,.,.,TRBJ2-1,CASSARNEQFF,TGTGCCAGCAGTGCCCGGAATGAGCAGTTCTTC
TRBV7-2,.,.,TRBJ2-5,CASSPYQETQYF,TGTGCCAGCAGCCCGTACCAAGAGACCCAGTACTTC
TRBV28,.,.,TRBJ2-3,CASSFDLPPGDLDTQYF,TGTGCCAGCAGTTTTGATTTACCCCCGGGGGATTTGGATACGCAGTATTTT
TRBV6-5,.,.,TRBJ2-3,CASSYGVSSTDTQYF,TGTGCCAGCAGTTATGGAGTTTCTAGCACAGATACGCAGTATTTT
TRBV18,.,.,TRBJ2-1,CASSPGHEQFF,TGTGCCAGCTCACCAGGGCATGAGCAGTTCTTC
TRBV7-2,.,TRBD1,TRBJ2-7,CASKYRDRVGEQYF,TGTGCCAGCAAGTACCGGGACAGGGTCGGCGAGCAGTACTTC
TRBV19,.,.,TRBJ1-5,CASSIPGGWNQPQHF,TGTGCCAGTAGTATCCCCGGGGGTTGGAATCAGCCCCAGCATTTT
TRBV5-5,.,.,TRBJ1-2,CASSRESYGYTF,TGTGCCAGCTCCAGGGAAAGCTATGGCTACACCTTC
TRBV19,.,TRBD1,TRBJ2-3,CASSVGTGEWDTQYF,TGTGCCAGTAGCGTCGGGACAGGGGAATGGGATACGCAGTATTTT
TRBV7-2,.,.,TRBJ2-7,CASRPPGYEQYF,TGTGCCAGCAGGCCCCCCGGGTACGAGCAGTACTTC